What follows describes a single T cell receptor (beta chain). Its antigen is not known. cDNA synthesis used the whole RNA isolate, giving expressed TCRB sequences. The repertoire was sequenced with immunoSEQ multiplex PCR; TCRdb's copy has only in-frame clones and lacks some. The sample comprises about 410,000 clones, roughly 14% of which are singletons, and roughly 0.038% rests with the top ten. The CDR3 has 13 residues. In germline, CDR1 is LNHDA, CDR2 SQIVND (reference sequence). Trimming took off 0 bases at V and 1 base at J, with 4 bases between the two ends. The data derive from a study of beta chain features in type 1 diabetes. Study results and limitations: The naive, central memory and Treg TCRB repertoires looked more alike in patients than they did in healthy donors.

The receptor was isolated from a young man in good health. The chain is built from TRBV19 and TRBJ2-7, with D unresolved. Specimen: naive CD4+ T cells from blood. The CDR3 reads CASSIDLSYEQYV. For the CDR3, the DNA is TGTGCCAGTAGTATAGACCTGTCCTACGAGCAGTACGTC.